Shown below are 26 T cell receptor beta chains from a single sample sequenced in a study of CD8+CD57+ T cells in acquired aplastic anemia. Using genomic DNA as the template, TCR beta VDJ and CDR3 profiling was carried out. One entry per CDR3 protein results from TCRdb running MiXCR on the reads. The sample has about 160,000 distinct CDR3 sequences; around 48% are singletons. Patients chosen for sequencing had CD8+CD57+ cells that had expanded, as shown by flow cytometry. Sequencing was performed on sorted CD4+, CD8+, or CD8+CD57+ T cells (not recorded which) from PBMCs. Receptor source: a human donor with aplastic anemia.

Regarding this clonotype: A clone one base away is much larger, so this may be a read error. The chain recombines TRBV13 with TRBJ2-3, with 8 bases that match TRBD2. Germline CDR1 is PRHDT and CDR2 is FYEKMQ (reference sequence). The CDR3 is 15 amino acids. The DNA of the CDR3 is TGTGCCAGCAGCTTAGCGGGAGGGCCTCGAGATACGCTGTATTTT. Its protein product is CASSLAGGPRDTLYF. Full variable domain (remainder filled in from reference TRBV13 and TRBJ2-3): AAGVIQSPRHLIKEKRETATLKCYPIPRHDTVYWYQQGPGQDPQFLISFYEKMQSDKGSIPDRFSAQQFSDYHSELNMSSLELGDSALYFCASSLAGGPRDTLYFGPGTRLTVL.

This rearrangement joins TRBV20-1 to TRBJ2-1, with D possibly being TRBD2 (6 bases). The CDR3 is made up of 12 amino acids. Germline V CDR1 and CDR2: DFQATT, SNEGSKA (reference sequence). V was clipped by 3 bases and J by 10 bases, with 13 bases between them. The chain's CDR3 is CSARVRDWEQFF. The CDR3 DNA follows: TGCAGTGCTAGGGTCCGGGACTGGGAGCAGTTCTTC.

This clonotype was recorded only once. A read error may be the cause here, since a much bigger clone is one base away. V gene TRBV7-9 combines with J gene TRBJ2-2, with D perhaps TRBD2 (6 bases). CDR1 is SEHNR and CDR2 is FQNEAQ in the germline V gene (reference sequence). V lost 7 bases and J lost 4, with 7 bases in between. The CDR3 sequence is 12 residues long. The CDR3 coding sequence is TGTGCCAGCAAAGCGGGCACCGGGGAGCTGTTTTTT. Translating it yields CASKAGTGELFF.

V usage is TRBV7-8 and J usage is TRBJ2-7; 10 positions agree with TRBD2. CDR1 and CDR2 from the germline V gene are SGHVS and FQNEAQ. The V segment lost 5 bases and the J segment 4 bases; nucleotides outside the gene matches: 11. The CDR3 has 16 amino acids. CDR3 protein: CASSIISGGAAYEQYF. The CDR3 DNA sequence: TGTGCCAGCAGCATCATAAGCGGGGGGGCCGCGTACGAGCAGTACTTC.

The chain uses TRBV12-3 or TRBV12-4 and TRBJ1-1; TRBD1 matches at 9 bases. Trimming cost V 6 bases and J 0 bases; bases outside gene matches: 5. The CDR3 has 15 amino acids. The CDR3 sequence is CASRTDRGMNTEAFF. The DNA for the CDR3 is TGTGCCAGCAGAACGGACAGGGGAATGAACACTGAAGCTTTCTTT.

This clonotype was recorded a few times. The chain employs TRBV11-2 and TRBJ2-1, with a tentative D call TRBD2 (5 bases). The CDR3 is 15 residues long. Germline V gene sequence: CDR1 SGHAT, CDR2 FQNNGV. Trimming left V 8 bases short and J 0 bases short, with 14 bases between. The CDR3 DNA follows: TGTGCCAGCGGCCCGGAGCGGAGCTCCTACAATGAGCAGTTCTTC. This sequence encodes CASGPERSSYNEQFF.

This chain links TRBV20-1 with TRBJ2-4; D remains ambiguous. Germline CDR1 and CDR2: DFQATT and SNEGSKA (reference sequence). V lost 2 bases, J lost 9 bases, and 8 bases lay in between. The length of the CDR3 is 11 residues. The CDR3 is CSARPLSIQYF. CDR3 nucleotide sequence: TGCAGTGCTAGACCCCTTTCCATTCAGTACTTC.

The sample holds one count of this clonotype. The chain recombines TRBV10-3 with TRBJ2-3, with TRBD2 matching 7 bases. The CDR3 totals 15 residues. The V gene end was trimmed by 1 base and the J gene end by 2 bases; junction bases not matched to a gene: 3. The germline V gene has CDR1 ENHRY and CDR2 SYGVKD. The CDR3 nucleotides are TGTGCCATCAGTGAGTGGGCGGGGGACACAGATACGCAGTATTTT. Its translation is CAISEWAGDTDTQYF.

This clonotype was seen repeatedly, ten times or more. CDR3 nucleotides: TGTGCCAGTAGTAAACCCGGGGGCGACGAGCAGTACTTC. It is translated as CASSKPGGDEQYF. The chain has TRBV19 and TRBJ2-7; the D gene could be TRBD1 or TRBD2 (6 bases each). Per germline, CDR1 LNHDA and CDR2 SQIVND (reference sequence). Trimming stripped 4 bases from V and 5 bases from J, with 12 bases between. The CDR3 sequence is 13 residues long.

This sequence joins TRBV10-3 and TRBJ2-2; 9 bases fit TRBD1. The CDR3 is made up of 15 amino acids. With 7 bases clipped from V and 5 bases from J, the junction kept 8 bases outside the gene matches. Germline CDR1 reads ENHRY; CDR2 reads SYGVKD. DNA for the CDR3: TGTGCCATCAAGAGACAGGGGGATTTGACCGGGGAGCTGTTTTTT. It yields the protein CAIKRQGDLTGELFF.

The CDR3 DNA sequence: TGTGCCATCAGTGGAAGGGGGGCCGCAGATACGCAGTATTTT. Translating it yields CAISGRGAADTQYF. The chain has TRBV10-3 and TRBJ2-3; D could derive from TRBD1 or TRBD2 (6 bases each). V shed 4 bases and J shed 4 bases, with 12 bases lying between them. The CDR3 spans 14 residues. Germline assignment: CDR1 ENHRY and CDR2 SYGVKD.

The chain carries TRBV20-1 and TRBJ2-7; weak D call: TRBD1 (6 bases). The CDR3 is 15 residues long. V lost 0 bases to trimming and J lost 0 bases, with 12 bases between them. CDR1 and CDR2 from the germline V gene are DFQATT and SNEGSKA (reference sequence). CDR3 coding DNA: TGCAGTGCTAGAGATAGACAGGCGAGCTCCTACGAGCAGTACTTC. Its translation is CSARDRQASSYEQYF.

The V and J genes are TRBV11-2 and TRBJ1-2; 7 bases fit TRBD1. Germline-derived CDR1 and CDR2 are SGHAT and FQNNGV. V shed 5 bases and J 6 bases; nucleotides not matched to a gene: 3. CDR3 size: 12 residues. The CDR3 nucleotides are TGTGCCAGCAGCCTAGGGACAGATGGCTACACCTTC. Translation: CASSLGTDGYTF.

This clonotype was picked up many times. V is TRBV4-2 and J is TRBJ2-1, with 11 nucleotides matching TRBD2. Germline trimming cut 4 bases from V and 0 bases from J; bases unmatched to any gene: 11. Germline CDR1 is LGHNA and CDR2 is YNFKEQ. The CDR3 extends over 19 amino acids. The CDR3 is CASSPRPLAGVNSYNEQFF. In DNA form, the CDR3 reads TGTGCCAGCAGCCCAAGGCCACTAGCGGGAGTTAACTCCTACAATGAGCAGTTCTTC.

This clonotype was observed at least ten times. V usage is TRBV11-2 and J usage is TRBJ1-1; TRBD1 aligns across 8 bases. Per germline, CDR1 SGHAT and CDR2 FQNNGV. CDR3 length: 15 amino acids. The ends lost 2 bases at V and 3 bases at J; junction bases unmatched: 5. The CDR3 DNA reads TGTGCCAGCAGCTTAATGCAGGGGGCGCACACTGAAGCTTTCTTT. It specifies CASSLMQGAHTEAFF.

This rearrangement joins TRBV10-3 to TRBJ1-5; unclear D gene. This CDR3 region has 14 residues. Per the germline V gene, CDR1 is ENHRY and CDR2 is SYGVKD. V gave up 5 bases and J gave up 5 bases, with 13 bases separating them. The CDR3 bases are TGTGCCATCAGTCGGGATGGTTTAGATCAGCCCCAGCATTTT. It yields the protein CAISRDGLDQPQHF.

This clonotype has a count of ten or more. This chain uses TRBV7-2 with TRBJ1-2, with a possible D match to TRBD1 (6 bases). CDR1 is SGHTA and CDR2 is FQGNSA in the germline V gene. Trimming took 5 bases from V and 5 from J, leaving 12 bases between them. There are 13 residues in the CDR3. CDR3 residues: CASSQGGNYGYTF. The CDR3 region has the DNA TGTGCCAGCAGCCAAGGGGGTAATTATGGCTACACCTTC.

This clonotype was found many times. The chain employs TRBV5-1 and TRBJ2-6, with 9 bases lining up with TRBD1. V shed 4 bases, J shed 4 bases, and the junction held 6 bases outside the gene matches. The length of the CDR3 is 16 residues. Germline CDR1 is SGHRS and CDR2 is YFSETQ. The CDR3 DNA is TGCGCCAGCAGCAAGGGACAGGGCACCGGGGCCAACGTCCTGACTTTC. It translates to CASSKGQGTGANVLTF.

There are a few counts of this clonotype. The chain uses TRBV11-2 and TRBJ2-3; possible D gene TRBD2, 5 bases. The CDR3 is made up of 15 amino acids. Trimming removed 4 bases from V and 1 base from J, with 12 bases in between. Germline V lookup: CDR1 SGHAT, CDR2 FQNNGV. CDR3 protein: CASSSDRRGTDTQYF. The CDR3, as DNA: TGTGCCAGCAGCTCCGATAGGCGGGGCACAGATACGCAGTATTTT.

The chain combines TRBV19 with TRBJ2-7; perhaps TRBD2 as D (5 bases). Germline CDR1 LNHDA, CDR2 SQIVND (reference sequence). The CDR3 has 13 residues. Between the trimmed V and J ends, which lost 4 bases and 4 bases, there was a span of 11 bases. The CDR3 coding sequence is TGTGCCAGTAGTACCAGGACTGATTACGAGCAGTACTTC. This encodes CASSTRTDYEQYF.

This clonotype was observed a handful of times. Germline and junction disagree at one end, which may indicate a read error. The V call is TRBV29-1, the J call TRBJ1-4; TRBD1 agrees at 9 bases. This CDR3 has 13 residues. CDR1 is SQVTM, CDR2 ANQGSEA, per germline. Written as DNA, the CDR3 is TGCAGCGTTGAATCGGACAGGGGTGAAAAACTGCTTTTT. It is translated as CSVESDRGEKLLF.

The gene calls are TRBV20-1 and TRBJ2-5; TRBD1 agrees at 7 bases. The CDR3 is 12 residues long. J was trimmed by 5 bases and V by 5 bases; bases with no gene match: 5. CDR1 and CDR2 from the germline V gene are DFQATT and SNEGSKA (reference sequence). CDR3 in DNA: TGCAGTGCTGGGACAGTATTCGAGACCCAGTACTTC. Translated, it gives CSAGTVFETQYF.

On this clonotype itself: The junction does not match germline at one end; this may be a read error. The V gene is TRBV11-2, the J gene TRBJ2-2; D is possibly TRBD2 (5 bases). Germline V gives CDR1 SGHAT, CDR2 FQNNGV. The CDR3 loop spans 16 amino acids. The CDR3 spells CASGLEVGARSGELFF. The CDR3 nucleotides read TGTGCCAGCGGCTTGGAGGTTGGTGCGCGCTCCGGGGAGCTGTTTTTT.

This clonotype was counted ten times or more. The V gene is TRBV10-3, the J gene TRBJ1-1; D ambiguous. Trimming took 4 bases from V and 5 from J, leaving 11 bases between them. The germline CDR1 and CDR2 sequences are ENHRY and SYGVKD. The CDR3 consists of 13 residues. CDR3 in DNA: TGTGCCATCAGTGGTACGAGCACAACTGAAGCTTTCTTT. Its protein product is CAISGTSTTEAFF.

The V call is TRBV18, the J call TRBJ2-7; a possible D gene is TRBD1 (5 bases). The germline CDR1 and CDR2 sequences are KGHSH and LQKENI. The ends were cut back, 4 bases at V and 0 bases at J, with 10 bases in the middle. The CDR3 covers 14 residues. The CDR3 loop is CASSQGRSSYEQYF. CDR3 coding DNA: TGTGCCAGCTCACAGGGGCGGAGCTCCTACGAGCAGTACTTC.

The table lists this clonotype with many counts. This chain links TRBV2 with TRBJ1-2, with D hard to call. There are 13 residues in the CDR3. CDR1 SNHLY and CDR2 FYNNEI come from the germline V gene. V was clipped by 3 bases and J by 6 bases, with 11 bases between them. The CDR3 sequence: CASSEFETDGYTF. CDR3 coding DNA: TGTGCCAGCAGTGAGTTTGAGACCGATGGCTACACCTTC.